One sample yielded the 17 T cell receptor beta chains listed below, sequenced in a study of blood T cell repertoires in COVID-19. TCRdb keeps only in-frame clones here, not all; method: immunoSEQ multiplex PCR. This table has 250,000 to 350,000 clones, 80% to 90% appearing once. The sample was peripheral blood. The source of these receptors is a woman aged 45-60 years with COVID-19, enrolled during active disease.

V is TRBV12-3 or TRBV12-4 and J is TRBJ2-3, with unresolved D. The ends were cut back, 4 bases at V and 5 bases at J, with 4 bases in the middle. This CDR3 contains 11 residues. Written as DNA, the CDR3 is TGTGCCAGCAGTTCTATAGATACGCAGTATTTT. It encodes CASSSIDTQYF.

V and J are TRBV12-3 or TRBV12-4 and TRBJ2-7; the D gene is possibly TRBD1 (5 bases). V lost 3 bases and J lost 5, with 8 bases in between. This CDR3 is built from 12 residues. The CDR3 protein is CASSLTVNEQYF. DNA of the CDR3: TGTGCCAGCAGTTTGACAGTCAACGAGCAGTACTTC.

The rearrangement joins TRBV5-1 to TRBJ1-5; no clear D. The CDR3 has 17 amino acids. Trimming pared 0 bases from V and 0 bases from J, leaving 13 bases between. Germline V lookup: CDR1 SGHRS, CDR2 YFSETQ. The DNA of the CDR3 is TGCGCCAGCAGCTTGGGCTTCAGCGGAAATAGCAATCAGCCCCAGCATTTT. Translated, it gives CASSLGFSGNSNQPQHF.

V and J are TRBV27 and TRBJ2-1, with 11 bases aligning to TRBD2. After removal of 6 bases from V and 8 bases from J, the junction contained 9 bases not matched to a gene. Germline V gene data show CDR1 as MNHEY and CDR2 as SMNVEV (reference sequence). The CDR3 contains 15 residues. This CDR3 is CASRIGTSGWYEQFF. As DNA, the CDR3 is TGTGCCAGCAGAATCGGGACTAGCGGTTGGTATGAGCAGTTCTTC.

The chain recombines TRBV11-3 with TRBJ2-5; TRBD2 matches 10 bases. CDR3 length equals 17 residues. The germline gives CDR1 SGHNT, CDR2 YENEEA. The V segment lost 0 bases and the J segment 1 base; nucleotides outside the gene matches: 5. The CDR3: CASSLDLTSGTQETQYF. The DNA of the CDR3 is TGTGCCAGCAGCTTAGATCTCACTAGCGGGACCCAAGAGACCCAGTACTTC.

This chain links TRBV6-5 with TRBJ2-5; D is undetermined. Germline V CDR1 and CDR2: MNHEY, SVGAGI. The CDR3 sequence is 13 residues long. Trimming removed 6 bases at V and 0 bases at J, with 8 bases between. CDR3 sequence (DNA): TGTGCCAGCAGGAGGCTTTACCAAGAGACCCAGTACTTC. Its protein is CASRRLYQETQYF.

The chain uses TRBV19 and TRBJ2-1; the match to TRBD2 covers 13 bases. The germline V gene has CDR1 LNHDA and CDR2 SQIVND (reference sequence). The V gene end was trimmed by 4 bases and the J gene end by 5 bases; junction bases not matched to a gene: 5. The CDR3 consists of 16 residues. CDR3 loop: CASSKPGTSGNNEQFF. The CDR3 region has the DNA TGTGCCAGTAGTAAACCAGGGACTAGCGGGAACAATGAGCAGTTCTTC.

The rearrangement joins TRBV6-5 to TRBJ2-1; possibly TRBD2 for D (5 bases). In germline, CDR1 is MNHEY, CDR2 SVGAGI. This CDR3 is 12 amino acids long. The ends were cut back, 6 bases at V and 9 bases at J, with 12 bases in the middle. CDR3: CASRHGNAEQFF. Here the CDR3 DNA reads TGTGCCAGCAGACACGGGAACGCTGAGCAGTTCTTC.

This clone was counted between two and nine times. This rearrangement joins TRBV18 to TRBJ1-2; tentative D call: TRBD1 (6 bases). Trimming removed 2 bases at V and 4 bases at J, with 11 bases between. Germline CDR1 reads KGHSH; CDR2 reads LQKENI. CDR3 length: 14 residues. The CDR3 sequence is CASSPIARGYGYTF. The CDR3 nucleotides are TGTGCCAGCTCACCAATAGCCAGGGGCTATGGCTACACCTTC. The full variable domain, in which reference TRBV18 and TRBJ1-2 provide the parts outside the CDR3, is NAGVMQNPRHLVRRRGQEARLRCSPMKGHSHVYWYRQLPEEGLKFMVYLQKENIIDESGMPKERFSAEFPKEGPSILRIQQVVRGDSAAYFCASSPIARGYGYTFGSGTRLTVV.

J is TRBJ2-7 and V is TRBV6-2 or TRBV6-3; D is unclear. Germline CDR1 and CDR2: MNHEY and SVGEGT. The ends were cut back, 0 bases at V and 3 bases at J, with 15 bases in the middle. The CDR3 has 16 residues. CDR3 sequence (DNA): TGTGCCAGCAGTTACTCGAAGCTCTTAGCCCACTACGAGCAGTACTTC. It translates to CASSYSKLLAHYEQYF.

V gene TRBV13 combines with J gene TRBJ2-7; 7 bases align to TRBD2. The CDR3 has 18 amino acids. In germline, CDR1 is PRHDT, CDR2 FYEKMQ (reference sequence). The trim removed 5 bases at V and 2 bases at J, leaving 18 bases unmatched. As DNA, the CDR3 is TGTGCCAGCAGCCCTGGACCGCTGACTAGCCACGACGCCTACGAGCAGTACTTC. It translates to CASSPGPLTSHDAYEQYF.

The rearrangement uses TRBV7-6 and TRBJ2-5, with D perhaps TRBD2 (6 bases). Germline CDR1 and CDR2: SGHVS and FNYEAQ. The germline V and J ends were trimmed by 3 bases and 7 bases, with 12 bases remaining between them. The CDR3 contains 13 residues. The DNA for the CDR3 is TGTGCCAGCAGCTTTGGAGGGGAAGGGACCCAGTACTTC. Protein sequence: CASSFGGEGTQYF.

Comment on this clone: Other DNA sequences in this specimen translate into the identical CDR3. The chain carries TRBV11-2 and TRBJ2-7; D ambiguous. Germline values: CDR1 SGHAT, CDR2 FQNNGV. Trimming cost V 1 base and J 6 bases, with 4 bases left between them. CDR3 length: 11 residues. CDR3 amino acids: CASSLVREQYF. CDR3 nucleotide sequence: TGTGCCAGCAGCTTAGTGCGCGAGCAGTACTTC.

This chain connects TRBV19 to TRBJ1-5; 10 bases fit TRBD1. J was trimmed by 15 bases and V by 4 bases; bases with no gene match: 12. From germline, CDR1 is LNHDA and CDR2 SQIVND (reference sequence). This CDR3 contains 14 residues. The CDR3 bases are TGTGCCAGTAGTAGCGGGGACAGGGGCTATTCGGGGCATTTT. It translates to CASSSGDRGYSGHF.

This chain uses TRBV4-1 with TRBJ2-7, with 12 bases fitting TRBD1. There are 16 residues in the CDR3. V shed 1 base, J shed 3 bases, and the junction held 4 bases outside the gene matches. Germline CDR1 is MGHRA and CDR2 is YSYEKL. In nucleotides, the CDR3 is TGCGCCAGCAGCCAAGGAGGGACAGGGGGCTTCTACGAGCAGTACTTC. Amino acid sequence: CASSQGGTGGFYEQYF.

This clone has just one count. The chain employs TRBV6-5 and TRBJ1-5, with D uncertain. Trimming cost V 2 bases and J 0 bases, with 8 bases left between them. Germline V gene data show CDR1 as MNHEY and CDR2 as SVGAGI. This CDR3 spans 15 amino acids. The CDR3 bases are TGTGCCAGCAGTTACGCGGTTAATAGCAATCAGCCCCAGCATTTT. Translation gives CASSYAVNSNQPQHF.

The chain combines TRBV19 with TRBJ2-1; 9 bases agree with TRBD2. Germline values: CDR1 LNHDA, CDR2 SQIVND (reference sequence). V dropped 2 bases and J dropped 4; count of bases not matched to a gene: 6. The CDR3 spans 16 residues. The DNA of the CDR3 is TGTGCCAGTAGTATACGGCCTAGCGGGGCATACAATGAGCAGTTCTTC. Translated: CASSIRPSGAYNEQFF.